This T cell receptor (beta chain) was sequenced in a study of blood T cell repertoires in COVID-19. Whole-study context: From the United States, Italy and Spain came samples of acute and convalescent COVID-19. PBMCs, B-cell-depleted T cells, or T cells were the source of the cDNA or gDNA that made up the material.

V was clipped by 3 bases and J by 3 bases; unmatched bases: 6. Per germline, CDR1 SGDLS and CDR2 YYNGEE. The CDR3 covers 16 residues. Per the original methods: Researchers report that nucleated cell counts were estimated from reference gene primer amplification. Repertoires were generated with immunoSEQ multiplex PCR, while TCRdb's copy carries only in-frame clones and drops some. V, J and clone size were drawn from that table, and D and trimming were deduced from the DNA. The sample consists of tens of thousands of clones, around 83% of them appearing once. This clone turned up a few times. The chain links TRBV9 to TRBJ2-3; 11 bases agree with TRBD2. Sample: peripheral blood. The sequence came from a human donor in a cohort sampled during active COVID-19. This CDR3 reads CASSALGTSGTDTQYF. The DNA of the CDR3 is TGTGCCAGCAGCGCCCTAGGGACTAGCGGAACAGATACGCAGTATTTT.